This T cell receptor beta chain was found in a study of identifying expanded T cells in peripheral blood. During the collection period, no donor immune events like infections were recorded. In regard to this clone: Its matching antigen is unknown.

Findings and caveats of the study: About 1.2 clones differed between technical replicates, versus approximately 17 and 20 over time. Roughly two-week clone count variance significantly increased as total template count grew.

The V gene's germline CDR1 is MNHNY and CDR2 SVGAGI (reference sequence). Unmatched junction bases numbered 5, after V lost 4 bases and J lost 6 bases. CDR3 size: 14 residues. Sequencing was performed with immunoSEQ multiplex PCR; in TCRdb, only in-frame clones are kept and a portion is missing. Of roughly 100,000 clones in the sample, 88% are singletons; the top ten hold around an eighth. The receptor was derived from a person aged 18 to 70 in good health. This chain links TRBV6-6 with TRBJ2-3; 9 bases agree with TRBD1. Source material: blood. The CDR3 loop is CASSWDRASDTQYF. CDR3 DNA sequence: TGTGCCAGCAGTTGGGACAGGGCTTCGGATACGCAGTATTTT.